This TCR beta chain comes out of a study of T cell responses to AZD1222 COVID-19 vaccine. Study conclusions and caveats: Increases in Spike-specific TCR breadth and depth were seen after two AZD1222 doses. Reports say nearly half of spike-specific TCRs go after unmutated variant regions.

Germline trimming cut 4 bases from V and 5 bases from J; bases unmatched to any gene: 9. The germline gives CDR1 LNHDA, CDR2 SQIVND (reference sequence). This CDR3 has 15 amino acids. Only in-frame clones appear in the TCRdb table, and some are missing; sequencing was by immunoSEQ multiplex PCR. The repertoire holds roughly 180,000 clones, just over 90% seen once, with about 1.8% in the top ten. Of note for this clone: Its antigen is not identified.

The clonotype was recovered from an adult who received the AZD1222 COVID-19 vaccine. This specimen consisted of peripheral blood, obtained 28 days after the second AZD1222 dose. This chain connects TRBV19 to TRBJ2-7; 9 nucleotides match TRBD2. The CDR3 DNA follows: TGTGCCAGTAGTACCTTGGCTAGCGGGGTCGACGAGCAGTACTTC. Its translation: CASSTLASGVDEQYF.